This T cell receptor (beta chain) was found in a study of T cells in Graves' hyperthyroidism and ophthalmopathy. Study-wide results and limits: Progression to ophthalmopathy was predicted a median of roughly 6.8 months early. Blood also held most thyroid clonotypes expanded beyond 0.001.

Uncontrolled infection, other autoimmune disease, pregnancy or lactation excluded patients. Every diagnosis used clinical symptoms, serum thyroxine and TRAb, thyroid ultrasound and orbital computed tomography. The ends were cut back, 1 base at V and 10 bases at J, with 11 bases in the middle. CDR1 and CDR2 (germline): SEHNR, FQNEAQ (reference sequence). CDR3 length equals 14 residues. Template material for amplifying TCR beta CDR3 regions consisted of RNA transcripts. The HTBI set primed first-round TCR CDR3 RT-PCR. One entry per CDR3 protein results from TCRdb running MiXCR on the multiplex PCR reads. Found here are roughly 500,000 distinct CDR3 sequences, over 45% of them singletons; the top ten hold 44%. Many counts were recorded for this clonotype. Its specificity is unknown.

The origin of this receptor is an adult woman with Graves' disease, either hyperthyroidism or ophthalmopathy (not recorded which). Sequencing was done on a sample of peripheral blood or thyroid tissue (not recorded which). The V and J genes are TRBV7-9 and TRBJ1-6, with D unresolved. The CDR3 here is CASSLGSGSSPLHF. CDR3 coding DNA: TGTGCCAGCAGCTTAGGGAGCGGTAGCTCACCCCTCCACTTT.